The 27 T cell receptor beta chains given below trace back to one sample, sequenced in a study of cytomegalovirus exposure and HLA in healthy donors. Amplification used 60 Vbeta primers and 13 Jbeta primers. Here immunoSEQ multiplex PCR was the method, and the copy in TCRdb shows in-frame clones only, minus some. The sample consists of roughly 180,000 clones, 76% of them appearing once. What was sequenced was PBMCs. The receptors here all came from a man aged 18 to 29 in good health and CMV-seronegative.

The rearrangement joins TRBV27 to TRBJ1-3, with 7 bases that match TRBD1. The trim removed 3 bases at V and 1 base at J, leaving 0 bases unmatched. The CDR3 sequence is 14 residues long. Germline-derived CDR1 and CDR2 are MNHEY and SMNVEV (reference sequence). The DNA for the CDR3 is TGTGCCAGCAGTTTCAGGGGGTCTGGAAACACCATATATTTT. This encodes CASSFRGSGNTIYF.

The V call is TRBV19, the J call TRBJ1-1; D unresolved. V was pared by 5 bases and J by 5 bases, with 21 bases between. From germline, CDR1 is LNHDA and CDR2 SQIVND (reference sequence). The CDR3 covers 16 residues. This CDR3 is CASSPREQRYRTEAFF. The CDR3 region has the DNA TGTGCCAGTAGTCCACGGGAACAAAGATATCGGACTGAAGCTTTCTTT.

The chain employs TRBV27 and TRBJ2-3; 11 bases line up with TRBD2. V gave up 5 bases and J gave up 6 bases; unmatched junction bases: 4. Germline V lookup: CDR1 MNHEY, CDR2 SMNVEV (reference sequence). CDR3 length equals 14 residues. The chain's CDR3 is CASSDSGGADTQYF. The CDR3 nucleotides read TGTGCCAGCAGTGATAGCGGGGGGGCCGATACGCAGTATTTT.

The rearrangement links TRBV7-8 to TRBJ2-1, with 7 bases lining up with TRBD1. Trimming took 1 base from V and 4 from J; bases not matched to a gene: 1. The CDR3 loop spans 14 amino acids. CDR1 is SGHVS and CDR2 is FQNEAQ in the germline V gene. Here the CDR3 DNA reads TGTGCCAGCAGCTTAGTGGGACAGTACAATGAGCAGTTCTTC. Amino acids: CASSLVGQYNEQFF.

The V and J genes are TRBV27 and TRBJ1-5; 9 positions agree with TRBD1. V lost 6 bases, J lost 6 bases, and 9 bases stayed unmatched. The length of the CDR3 is 15 residues. CDR1 and CDR2 from the germline V gene are MNHEY and SMNVEV (reference sequence). The CDR3 DNA is TGTGCCAGCAGACCCGGGACAGGGACCGGTCAGCCCCAGCATTTT. Translation gives CASRPGTGTGQPQHF.

This clone has just a few counts. The rearrangement joins TRBV7-8 to TRBJ1-2; 10 nucleotides line up with TRBD1. Germline V gene lookup returns CDR1 SGHVS and CDR2 FQNEAQ. CDR3 size: 14 residues. V lost 5 bases, J lost 8 bases, and 8 bases stayed unmatched. For the CDR3, the DNA is TGTGCCAGCAGCGCCTTGGACAGGGGGGGCGGCTACACCTTC. This gives the protein CASSALDRGGGYTF.

The V and J genes are TRBV2 and TRBJ2-7; possible D gene TRBD1, 5 bases. The germline CDR1 and CDR2 sequences are SNHLY and FYNNEI. CDR3 size: 13 residues. The V end lost 6 bases, the J end lost 0 bases, and 9 bases lay between the germline ends. CDR3 sequence reads: CASRGQGSYEQYF. DNA for the CDR3: TGTGCCAGCAGGGGGCAGGGCTCCTACGAGCAGTACTTC. The full variable domain, completed using reference TRBV2 and TRBJ2-7, is EPEVTQTPSHQVTQMGQEVILRCVPISNHLYFYWYRQILGQKVEFLVSFYNNEISEKSEIFDDQFSVERPDGSNFTLKIRSTKLEDSAMYFCASRGQGSYEQYFGPGTRLTVT.

This clone was found a few times. V and J are TRBV14 and TRBJ1-1; D gene ambiguous. Germline V gene lookup returns CDR1 SGHDN and CDR2 FVKESK. The ends were cut back, 0 bases at V and 4 bases at J, with 9 bases in the middle. The CDR3 runs to 14 residues. CDR3 nucleotides: TGTGCCAGCAGCCAAGATCTCGGGGTCACTGAAGCTTTCTTT. The encoded protein is CASSQDLGVTEAFF.

The rearrangement links TRBV7-2 to TRBJ2-1; D not certain. The germline V and J ends were trimmed by 8 bases and 3 bases, with 8 bases remaining between them. The V gene's germline CDR1 is SGHTA and CDR2 FQGNSA. The CDR3 is 12 amino acids. Here the CDR3 reads CASRGSYNEQFF. The DNA for the CDR3 is TGTGCCAGCCGAGGCAGCTACAATGAGCAGTTCTTC. The complete variable domain, with remaining parts taken from reference TRBV7-2 and TRBJ2-1, reads GAGVSQSPSNKVTEKGKDVELRCDPISGHTALYWYRQSLGQGLEFLIYFQGNSAPDKSGLPSDRFSAERTGGSVSTLTIQRTQQEDSAVYLCASRGSYNEQFFGPGTRLTVL.

As regards this clone: At one of its ends the junction is not consistent with the germline gene, which may arise from a read error. The chain combines TRBV7-7 with TRBJ2-5; weak D call: TRBD2 (6 bases). This CDR3 spans 14 amino acids. Germline V lookup: CDR1 SSHAT, CDR2 FNYEAQ (reference sequence). The CDR3 sequence is CASSLGSGRETQYF. The CDR3 DNA is TGTGCTAGCAGCTTAGGGTCGGGGAGGGAGACCCAGTACTTC.

The rearrangement uses TRBV10-3 and TRBJ2-5; maybe TRBD1 (5 bases). The J call may not be correct, given that the DNA end is closer to TRBJ2-7. Germline V lookup: CDR1 ENHRY, CDR2 SYGVKD. The CDR3 length is 11 residues. The DNA for the CDR3 is TGTGCCACCCTCGACAGCCACGAGCAGTACTTC. Translation: CATLDSHEQYF.

V usage is TRBV5-1 and J usage is TRBJ1-2; D gene unclear. The V gene's germline CDR1 is SGHRS and CDR2 YFSETQ. CDR3 size: 14 residues. V lost 0 bases and J 2 bases, leaving 8 bases between the germline ends. The chain's CDR3 is CASSLGGVNYGYTF. In nucleotides, the CDR3 is TGCGCCAGCAGCTTGGGCGGGGTCAACTATGGCTACACCTTC.

The CDR3 DNA reads TGCGCCAGCAGCCTACCGGGACAGGGGACCACAGATACGCAGTATTTT. Its translation is CASSLPGQGTTDTQYF. V is TRBV5-1 and J is TRBJ2-3; 10 bases agree with TRBD1. The J segment lost 2 bases and the V segment lost 4 bases, leaving 7 bases of the junction unmatched. Per germline, CDR1 SGHRS and CDR2 YFSETQ. CDR3 length equals 16 residues.

The chain couples TRBV5-1 to TRBJ1-2; D is unclear. Germline V gives CDR1 SGHRS, CDR2 YFSETQ. This CDR3 spans 15 amino acids. V lost 0 bases and J 3 bases, leaving 12 bases between the germline ends. Written as DNA, the CDR3 is TGCGCCAGCAGCTTGGCCGGGGAAAGCTACTATGGCTACACCTTC. Protein sequence: CASSLAGESYYGYTF.

The chain employs TRBV19 and TRBJ1-1; tentative D call: TRBD1 (5 bases). Germline V lookup: CDR1 LNHDA, CDR2 SQIVND (reference sequence). Trimming removed 10 bases at V and 2 bases at J, with 14 bases between. There are 13 residues in the CDR3. For the CDR3, the DNA is TGTGCCACCGCGAGGGGAGGTAACACTGAAGCTTTCTTT. Protein product: CATARGGNTEAFF. The full variable domain, in which reference TRBV19 and TRBJ1-1 provide the parts outside the CDR3, is DGGITQSPKYLFRKEGQNVTLSCEQNLNHDAMYWYRQDPGQGLRLIYYSQIVNDFQKGDIAEGYSVSREKKESFPLTVTSAQKNPTAFYLCATARGGNTEAFFGQGTRLTVV.

The genes are TRBV28 and TRBJ1-5; tentative D call: TRBD1 (6 bases). CDR3 length: 13 residues. Trimming cost V 11 bases and J 5 bases, with 16 bases left between them. Germline V CDR1 and CDR2: MDHEN, SYDVKM. The CDR3 sequence is CAAGGRADQPQHF. As DNA, the CDR3 is TGTGCCGCGGGGGGCAGGGCGGATCAGCCCCAGCATTTT.

J is TRBJ2-7 and V is TRBV2; 8 nucleotides line up with TRBD2. The CDR3 contains 17 residues. Germline CDR1 is SNHLY and CDR2 is FYNNEI. J was trimmed by 5 bases and V by 6 bases; bases with no gene match: 18. The CDR3 coding sequence is TGTGCCAGCAGCCCGCGGTACTCGCGGGAGGCCTCTAACGAGCAGTACTTC. The encoded protein is CASSPRYSREASNEQYF. The full variable domain, with the rest looked up from reference TRBV2 and TRBJ2-7, is EPEVTQTPSHQVTQMGQEVILRCVPISNHLYFYWYRQILGQKVEFLVSFYNNEISEKSEIFDDQFSVERPDGSNFTLKIRSTKLEDSAMYFCASSPRYSREASNEQYFGPGTRLTVT.

The chain recombines TRBV9 with TRBJ2-3; TRBD2 agrees at 9 bases. The CDR3 is 17 amino acids. V shed 4 bases and J 3 bases; nucleotides not matched to a gene: 12. Per germline, CDR1 SGDLS and CDR2 YYNGEE. The CDR3 nucleotides read TGTGCCAGCAGCCCCCTAGCGGGAAACGCCGTAACAGATACGCAGTATTTT. It translates to CASSPLAGNAVTDTQYF.

The chain couples TRBV11-2 to TRBJ2-3, with 14 bases lining up with TRBD2. The CDR3 contains 17 residues. J was trimmed by 3 bases and V by 5 bases; bases with no gene match: 7. Germline V gene sequence: CDR1 SGHAT, CDR2 FQNNGV. The CDR3 protein is CASSPRLAGGLTDTQYF. The DNA of the CDR3 is TGTGCCAGCAGCCCCCGACTAGCGGGGGGGCTGACAGATACGCAGTATTTT.

This chain connects TRBV11-2 to TRBJ2-7, with 8 bases lining up with TRBD1. V lost 5 bases and J lost 7; bases outside the gene matches: 7. Germline V gene sequence: CDR1 SGHAT, CDR2 FQNNGV. The CDR3 contains 13 residues. As DNA, the CDR3 is TGTGCCAGCAGCCCAACTCGGACAGGGGAGCAGTACTTC. As protein: CASSPTRTGEQYF.

This chain connects TRBV6-1 to TRBJ2-1, with D perhaps TRBD2 (6 bases). The CDR3 contains 13 residues. Germline CDR1 reads MNHNS; CDR2 reads SASEGT. With 10 bases removed from V and 8 bases from J, the gap between germline ends came to 18 bases. The CDR3 here is CATKGLSGYEQFF. The CDR3 nucleotides are TGTGCCACCAAGGGACTTTCGGGCTATGAGCAGTTCTTC.

This clone was recorded only once. The chain uses TRBV20-1 and TRBJ2-7, with 7 bases identical to TRBD1. Looked up from germline, CDR1 is DFQATT and CDR2 is SNEGSKA (reference sequence). The CDR3 is made up of 11 amino acids. Losses at the gene ends were 5 bases for V and 5 bases for J; bases not matched to a gene: 3. CDR3 amino acids: CSAGDRDEQYF. The CDR3 nucleotides are TGCAGTGCTGGCGACAGGGACGAGCAGTACTTC.

The chain recombines TRBV30 with TRBJ2-7; perhaps TRBD1 as D (5 bases). V was trimmed by 0 bases and J by 1 base, leaving 16 bases between them. Germline values: CDR1 GTSNPN, CDR2 SVGIG (reference sequence). The CDR3 runs 16 residues. DNA for the CDR3: TGTGCCTGGAGTGTACGAGGACACCCGGTGTCCTACGAGCAGTACTTC. Protein: CAWSVRGHPVSYEQYF.

The rearrangement joins TRBV6-1 to TRBJ2-4, with D possibly being TRBD2 (6 bases). CDR1 and CDR2 from the germline V gene are MNHNS and SASEGT. With 8 bases removed from V and 13 bases from J, the gap between germline ends came to 18 bases. The length of the CDR3 is 12 residues. This CDR3 reads CASGQRGEEQYF. The CDR3 DNA follows: TGTGCCAGCGGGCAGAGAGGGGAGGAGCAGTACTTC.

The chain recombines TRBV7-8 with TRBJ1-6, with 8 bases that match TRBD1. The CDR3 contains 16 residues. Germline CDR1 reads SGHVS; CDR2 reads FQNEAQ. The ends lost 1 base at V and 13 bases at J; junction bases unmatched: 12. In DNA form, the CDR3 reads TGTGCCAGCAGCTTAGAGTTCGCGGCAGGGGGCTTCCCCCTCCACTTT. Protein: CASSLEFAAGGFPLHF.

The V and J genes are TRBV6-1 and TRBJ1-2, with D perhaps TRBD1 (6 bases). The CDR3 sequence is 12 residues long. V dropped 5 bases and J dropped 8 bases, with 12 bases sitting between them. From germline, CDR1 is MNHNS and CDR2 SASEGT. The CDR3 sequence is CASSTHRDGYTF. CDR3 bases: TGTGCCAGCAGTACGCACAGGGACGGCTACACCTTC.

The chain combines TRBV5-4 with TRBJ2-7, with a tentative D call TRBD1 (7 bases). Germline V CDR1 and CDR2: SGHNT, YYREEE (reference sequence). The CDR3 spans 13 residues. The V gene lost 4 bases and the J gene lost 6 bases, with 14 bases spanning the gap. For the CDR3, the DNA is TGTGCCAGCAGCCAGCCAGGGGGAGGCGAGCAGTACTTC. Translated, it gives CASSQPGGGEQYF.